This T cell receptor (beta chain) was documented in a study of OX40 agonist ivuxolimab in advanced cancers. Across the study: Ivuxolimab is a fully human IgG2 antibody that activates OX40 (CD134). Patient treatment consisted of intravenous ivuxolimab administration every 2 weeks at 0.01 to 10 mg/kg. Study-wide results and limits: Clones of CD4+ and CD8+ blood T cells grew by week 6 at doses of 0.1 to 3.0 mg/kg. Partial responders at 0.1-3.0 mg/kg showed near-lowest clonal expansion.

This CDR3 has 15 residues. V lost 3 bases and J 0 bases, leaving 9 bases between the germline ends. CDR1 LGHNA and CDR2 YNFKEQ come from the germline V gene. A note on this clone: Its antigen is undetermined. Other DNA sequences from this sample encode an identical CDR3 as well.

Using immunoSEQ multiplex PCR, the repertoire was profiled, and TCRdb retains in-frame clones only, with some absent. Seen here are roughly 49,000 clones, approximately 86% observed once, and the top ten hold around half. This chain uses TRBV4-2 with TRBJ1-3, with unresolved D. The source was CD4+ or CD8+ T cells sorted from blood, collected in a trial of the OX40 agonist ivuxolimab. This sequence originates from an adult with an advanced solid tumor such as melanoma, head and neck, liver or kidney cancer. The CDR3: CASSQDASSGNTIYF. In DNA form, the CDR3 reads TGTGCCAGCAGCCAGGATGCGAGCTCTGGAAACACCATATATTTT.